These T cell receptor beta chains were read from a single sample in a study of vaccination and CD4 T cells after COVID-19. TCRdb itself ran the PCR reads through MiXCR, one entry per CDR3 protein. The table shows some 4,600 distinct CDR3 sequences, with under 25% occurring only once. These receptors are not linked to any known antigen. Specimen: CD4+ T cells from blood, cultured in vitro. The receptors stem from a human donor who had recovered from COVID-19. Each CDR3 is given without its conserved first and last residue.

V: TRBV7-3; J: TRBJ2-6; length: 13; CDR3: ASSRTYSGANVLT
V: TRBV5-1; J: TRBJ2-5; length: 12; CDR3: ASSSMTGQETQY
V: TRBV9; J: TRBJ1-6; length: 14; CDR3: ASSVTDSSYNSPLH
V: TRBV12-3/TRBV12-4; J: TRBJ1-1; length: 11; CDR3: ASSFGGRAEAF
V: TRBV20-1; J: TRBJ1-1; length: 11; CDR3: SATTPSNTEAF
V: TRBV20-1; J: TRBJ2-1; length: 12; CDR3: SAPTSGGAGEQF
V: TRBV28; J: TRBJ2-3; length: 13; CDR3: ASRHFGQLTDTQY
V: TRBV7-9; J: TRBJ2-7; length: 12; CDR3: ASSFGGSSYEQY
V: TRBV5-1; J: TRBJ2-3; length: 12; CDR3: ASSLGDRADTQY
V: TRBV11-2; J: TRBJ1-5; length: 11; CDR3: ASSWGNNQPQH
V: TRBV9; J: TRBJ1-5; length: 15; CDR3: ASSVRIGQRSNQPQH
V: TRBV7-9; J: TRBJ2-7; length: 10; CDR3: ASSGRIYEQY
V: TRBV6-4; J: TRBJ1-6; length: 12; CDR3: ASSEFRGGSPLH
V: TRBV20-1; J: TRBJ2-1; length: 13; CDR3: SASPSSGTTDEQF
V: TRBV6-1; J: TRBJ1-5; length: 12; CDR3: ASRGQGAGQPQH
V: TRBV20-1; J: TRBJ2-1; length: 9; CDR3: SADRANEQF
V: TRBV30; J: TRBJ2-1; length: 14; CDR3: AWSHRSGGMHGEQF
V: TRBV10-3; J: TRBJ1-2; length: 12; CDR3: AISDPRDGDGYT
V: TRBV7-8; J: TRBJ2-1; length: 13; CDR3: ASRSTSGAYNEQF
V: TRBV7-2; J: TRBJ2-3; length: 18; CDR3: ASSLARVLTSGQNTDTQY
V: TRBV7-9; J: TRBJ2-7; length: 12; CDR3: ASSLQQGEEEQY
V: TRBV10-3; J: TRBJ1-1; length: 12; CDR3: TIRASPGDTEAF
V: TRBV5-4; J: TRBJ2-5; length: 12; CDR3: ASSLWLEQETQY
V: TRBV14; J: TRBJ1-2; length: 13; CDR3: ASSQVGTGGYGYT
V: TRBV30; J: TRBJ1-2; length: 12; CDR3: AWSVSLINYGYT
V: TRBV30; J: TRBJ1-1; length: 12; CDR3: AWSGGQGAAEAF
V: TRBV11-2; J: TRBJ2-1; length: 15; CDR3: ASSSLGGATARNEQF
V: TRBV6-5; J: TRBJ1-4; length: 12; CDR3: ASSYYPGREKLF
V: TRBV20-1; J: TRBJ2-3; length: 12; CDR3: SASGRGPTDTQY